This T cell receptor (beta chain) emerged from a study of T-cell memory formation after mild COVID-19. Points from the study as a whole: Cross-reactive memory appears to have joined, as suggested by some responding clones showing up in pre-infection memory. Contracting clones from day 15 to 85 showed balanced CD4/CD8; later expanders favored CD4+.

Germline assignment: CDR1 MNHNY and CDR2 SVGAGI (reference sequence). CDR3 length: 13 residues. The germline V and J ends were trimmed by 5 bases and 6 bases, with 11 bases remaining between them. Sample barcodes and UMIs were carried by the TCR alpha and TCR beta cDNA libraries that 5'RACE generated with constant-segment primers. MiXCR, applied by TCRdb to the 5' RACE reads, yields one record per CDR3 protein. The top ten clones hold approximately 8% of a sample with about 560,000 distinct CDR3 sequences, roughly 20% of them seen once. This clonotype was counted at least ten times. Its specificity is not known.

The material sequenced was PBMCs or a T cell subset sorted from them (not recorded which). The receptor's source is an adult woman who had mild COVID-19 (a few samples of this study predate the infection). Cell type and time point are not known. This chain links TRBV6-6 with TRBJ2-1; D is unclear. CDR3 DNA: TGTGCCAGCAGTAGCCCAGTTCCCAATGAGCAGTTCTTC. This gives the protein CASSSPVPNEQFF.